The 10 T cell receptor beta chains in this list originate from one sample, sequenced in a study of blood T cell repertoires in COVID-19. The table came from immunoSEQ multiplex PCR; TCRdb's copy has only in-frame clones and leaves some out. The sample holds some 170,000 clones, roughly 90% seen once. The specimen was peripheral blood. These receptors all stem from a man aged 55 to 70 with active or convalescent COVID-19.

V and J are TRBV5-6 and TRBJ1-2, with 8 bases lining up with TRBD1. The CDR3 covers 15 residues. The V and J ends lost 0 bases and 4 bases, in that order; junction bases with no gene match: 5. Germline V gives CDR1 SGHDT, CDR2 YYEEEE. CDR3 in DNA: TGTGCCAGCAGCTTGGTCGACAGGGGAATCTATGGCTACACCTTC. It encodes CASSLVDRGIYGYTF.

The chain carries TRBV2 and TRBJ1-3, with D possibly being TRBD1 (5 bases). Trimming stripped 3 bases from V and 0 bases from J, with 9 bases between. Germline CDR1 SNHLY, CDR2 FYNNEI. This CDR3 has 15 amino acids. CDR3 sequence: CASSDGGHSGNTIYF. The CDR3 nucleotides are TGTGCCAGCAGTGACGGCGGACACTCTGGAAACACCATATATTTT.

J is TRBJ2-7 and V is TRBV7-9, with 9 nucleotides matching TRBD1. Germline assignment: CDR1 SEHNR and CDR2 FQNEAQ (reference sequence). The CDR3 length is 14 residues. Losses at the gene ends were 6 bases for V and 4 bases for J; bases not matched to a gene: 7. The CDR3 bases are TGTGCCAGCAGTCCCGACAGGGGGAGGTACGAGCAGTACTTC. Encoded protein: CASSPDRGRYEQYF.

The chain is built from TRBV7-7 and TRBJ1-5; no reliable D call. In germline, CDR1 is SSHAT, CDR2 FNYEAQ (reference sequence). Trimming stripped 5 bases from V and 4 bases from J, with 9 bases between. This CDR3 is built from 13 residues. The CDR3 sequence is CASSPDGNQPQHF. The CDR3 nucleotides read TGTGCCAGCAGCCCCGACGGGAATCAGCCCCAGCATTTT.

The J gene is TRBJ2-1, the V gene TRBV7-7, with 10 positions matching TRBD2. Per germline, CDR1 SSHAT and CDR2 FNYEAQ (reference sequence). V was pared by 5 bases and J by 1 base, with 2 bases of the junction left unmatched. This CDR3 spans 15 amino acids. Here the CDR3 reads CASSRAGGSYNEQFF. The CDR3 DNA reads TGTGCCAGCAGCCGAGCGGGGGGGTCCTACAATGAGCAGTTCTTC.

The chain has TRBV5-4 and TRBJ1-3; maybe TRBD1 (5 bases). V was trimmed by 3 bases and J by 3 bases, leaving 13 bases between them. This CDR3 is built from 15 residues. The germline gives CDR1 SGHNT, CDR2 YYREEE (reference sequence). This CDR3 is CASSSSTVGGNTIYF. CDR3 in DNA: TGTGCCAGCAGCTCTTCGACAGTGGGTGGAAACACCATATATTTT.

The rearrangement links TRBV6-5 to TRBJ1-6, with TRBD1 identical over 7 bases. Trimming took 7 bases from V and 10 from J; bases not matched to a gene: 7. The CDR3 has 13 amino acids. Germline V CDR1 and CDR2: MNHEY, SVGAGI. Here the CDR3 reads CASTLTGWSPLHF. The CDR3 DNA follows: TGTGCCAGCACGTTGACAGGGTGGTCACCCCTCCACTTT.

This clone appeared once. The chain carries TRBV6-2 or TRBV6-3 and TRBJ2-3, with 13 positions matching TRBD2. CDR3 length equals 18 residues. V gave up 0 bases and J gave up 4 bases; unmatched junction bases: 7. CDR1 is MNHEY, CDR2 SVGEGT, per germline. The CDR3 is CASSYSLTSGRRADTQYF. CDR3 nucleotides: TGTGCCAGCAGTTACTCCCTGACTAGCGGGAGGCGCGCAGATACGCAGTATTTT.

The V gene is TRBV10-3, the J gene TRBJ2-1; 9 bases are a match to TRBD2. Germline V gives CDR1 ENHRY, CDR2 SYGVKD. J gave up 7 bases and V 10 bases, and 8 bases lay outside the gene matches. This CDR3 is 13 amino acids long. CDR3 protein: CATDRAGGNEQFF. Written as DNA, the CDR3 is TGTGCCACCGATAGAGCGGGAGGTAATGAGCAGTTCTTC.

This clone was counted a few times. The V and J genes are TRBV30 and TRBJ2-7; D is possibly TRBD1 (6 bases). V was pared by 5 bases and J by 5 bases, with 16 bases between. CDR3 size: 13 residues. Germline V gene data show CDR1 as GTSNPN and CDR2 as SVGIG (reference sequence). CDR3 sequence (DNA): TGTGCCTGGGACGAGGGACAAAGAGACGAGCAGTACTTC. Translation gives CAWDEGQRDEQYF.